This T cell receptor beta chain derives from a study of T cells in localized non-small cell lung cancer. Assay: immunoSEQ multiplex PCR; the TCRdb copy retains only in-frame clones and omits some. The repertoire holds more than 20,000 clones, with about 87% as singletons. Points from the study as a whole: Adjacent uninvolved lung tissue had the highest T cell clonality, exceeding tumor. Higher adjacent-lung clonality was associated with shorter survival. Because researchers sequenced only one region of the tumor, heterogeneity is still possible.

CDR3 length: 14 residues. Trimming cost V 4 bases and J 3 bases, with 12 bases left between them. Germline assignment: CDR1 MNHNS and CDR2 SASEGT. To note about this clone: As yet, its antigen is unknown.

This specimen was peripheral blood, taken before any cancer treatment. The V and J genes are TRBV6-1 and TRBJ2-5, with D perhaps assigned TRBD1 or TRBD2 (5 bases each). This sequence originates from a male donor at least 60 years old with stage I squamous cell lung carcinoma. DNA of the CDR3: TGTGCCAGCAGTGCCGGGACGGGTGAAGAGACCCAGTACTTC. Amino acids: CASSAGTGEETQYF.